This entry describes one TCR beta chain. This entry belongs to a study of untreated major depressive disorder. V lost 8 bases to trimming and J lost 6 bases; unmatched junction nucleotides: 8. The CDR3 contains 14 residues. Germline V gives CDR1 SGHRS, CDR2 YFSETQ. The repertoire was sequenced with immunoSEQ multiplex PCR; TCRdb's copy has only in-frame clones and lacks some. Here the sample spans almost 20,000 clones, roughly 84% being singletons. The rearrangement links TRBV5-1 to TRBJ2-1; TRBD2 aligns across 10 bases. The origin of this receptor is a woman aged 25-40 years in good health. The sequencing input was CD4+ T cells from PBMCs. The CDR3 loop is CASKRLAGVNEQFF. CDR3 nucleotide sequence: TGCGCCAGTAAGCGGCTAGCGGGAGTCAATGAGCAGTTCTTC. Complete variable domain (other parts from reference TRBV5-1 and TRBJ2-1): KAGVTQTPRYLIKTRGQQVTLSCSPISGHRSVSWYQQTPGQGLQFLFEYFSETQRNKGNFPGRFSGRQFSNSRSEMNVSTLELGDSALYLCASKRLAGVNEQFFGPGTRLTVL.